This TCR beta chain is drawn from a study of Ad26.COV2.S vaccination and SARS-CoV-2 variants (dated by TCRdb to the early 2020s). About the investigation overall: Vaccine-arm donors were drawn from COV1001, a multicentre, randomized, double-blind, placebo-controlled phase I-IIa trial of Ad26.COV2.S in healthy adults. Ad26.COV2.S was given intramuscularly at 5x10^10 or 1x10^11 viral particles, as a single shot or as two shots 56 days apart. Sequencing of the TCRbeta repertoire served to evaluate the specificity and breadth of SARS-CoV-2-reactive T cell receptors following Ad26.COV2.S vaccination. The TCR-sequenced set comprised about 30 samples: about 19 Ad26.COV2.S vaccine recipients, 5 placebo recipients and 8 SARS-CoV-2 convalescent individuals. Trial participants were randomized into five groups of five, in which low-dose or high-dose Ad26.COV2.S was given once or twice, or placebo was given on both occasions. Investigators remained blinded to trial group allocation during experiments and outcome assessment.

TCRbeta CDR3 regions were sequenced with the immunoSEQ Assay. After extraction, genomic DNA underwent amplification by bias-controlled multiplex PCR, followed by high-throughput sequencing. On the authors' methods: To quantify the absolute abundance of each unique TCRbeta CDR3 region, sequences were collapsed and filtered. T cell fraction was estimated by normalizing TCRbeta template counts to usable DNA, which was measured by amplifying reference genes present in all nucleated cells. Repertoire TCRs were annotated as SARS-CoV-2-specific when V gene, CDR3 amino acid sequence and J gene were exactly matched to a known reactive TCR set. The reference SARS-CoV-2 TCR set was derived from MIRA and filtered for enrichment in COVID-19-positive ImmuneCODE repertoires, a step that removed public or cross-reactive TCRs. Using the MIRA antigens, annotated TCRs were further analysed by specific ORF or by position within an ORF. Breadth was defined as annotated unique rearrangements over total unique productive rearrangements; depth was the summed frequency of those rearrangements. Group comparisons of TCR breadth used two-sided Wilcoxon rank-sum tests. TCRdb limited this immuneACCESS table to in-frame rearrangements with V and J called. A share of clones is missing; checked studies link under half to unresolved V genes, and the rest is unexplained. The V and J calls and clone size come from that table; D and trimming were worked out from the DNA. Counted in this sample were roughly 420,000 clones; 89% of them appeared once. The ten most abundant clones make up about 2.5% of the sample.

What the research found in general, with its limitations: Vaccine and placebo recipients had comparable non-spike TCR breadth, which fits with the vaccine containing only spike. The authors noted that total T cell responses may have been underestimated by the TCR breadth and depth analyses. Higher spike-specific TCR breadth was observed in Ad26.COV2.S recipients than in placebo recipients (P = 0.0014). The study was not powered for comparison of responses between vaccine doses or regimens. Substantial breadth of spike-specific CD8+ and CD4+ T cell responses was reported after vaccination.

About this clone itself: Its antigen is not yet known. No qualities accompany the bases; no much larger clone lies one base away.

The CDR3 has 16 amino acids, counting the end cysteine and phenylalanine. Only the CDR3 part of the read is kept: 48 bases, read in frame from the first base. Trimming removed 4 bases from V and 1 base from J; the gene matches leave 7 bases unexplained. CDR1 SGHTA and CDR2 FQGNSA are derived from the germline V gene. The treatment or condition label corresponds to: some 19 received Ad26.COV2.S at low or high dose, single or two shots; 5 received placebo; per-sample allocation not given. Repertoires of vaccine and placebo recipients were sequenced from samples taken on day 63 after the first injection. Cohort 1b enrolled roughly 25 adults aged 18-55 years at a single site in Boston, USA, between 29 July and 7 August 2020. Ad26.COV2.S was a replication-incompetent adenovirus type 26 vector expressing a prefusion-stabilized SARS-CoV-2 spike protein from the original Wuhan strain.

The clonotype originates from a person aged 18-65 years who received the Ad26.COV2.S COVID-19 vaccine or a placebo. This specimen was peripheral blood, taken in a trial of Ad26.COV2.S vaccine versus placebo. The chain employs TRBV7-2 and TRBJ2-1; TRBD2 lines up with 7 middle nucleotides. The CDR3 protein sequence reads: CASSSSTSWSYNEQFF. The nucleotide sequence is TGTGCCAGCAGCTCCTCGACTAGCTGGTCCTACAATGAGCAGTTCTTC. The full variable domain, with segments outside the CDR3 supplied by the reference TRBV7-2 and TRBJ2-1 proteins, appears as GAGVSQSPSNKVTEKGKDVELRCDPISGHTALYWYRQSLGQGLEFLIYFQGNSAPDKSGLPSDRFSAERTGGSVSTLTIQRTQQEDSAVYLCASSSSTSWSYNEQFFGPGTRLTVL.